The 30 T cell receptor beta chains listed next were all sequenced from one sample in a study of blood T cell repertoires in COVID-19. Libraries were prepared by immunoSEQ multiplex PCR; TCRdb keeps only in-frame clonotypes and omits some of them. This table has about 70,000 clones, around 86% appearing once. The sample taken for sequencing was peripheral blood. The receptors come from a young woman with acute or convalescent COVID-19.

The chain combines TRBV7-2 with TRBJ1-1; the D gene is possibly TRBD1 (6 bases). Looked up from germline, CDR1 is SGHTA and CDR2 is FQGNSA. Trimming removed 5 bases from V and 0 bases from J, with 22 bases in between. This CDR3 is built from 18 residues. The CDR3 sequence is CASSEDRDTLKLNTEAFF. The CDR3 DNA sequence: TGTGCCAGCAGCGAAGACCGGGACACGCTTAAACTGAACACTGAAGCTTTCTTT.

The V call is TRBV2, the J call TRBJ2-7; 8 nucleotides align to TRBD1. The CDR3 totals 15 residues. Germline V gene lookup returns CDR1 SNHLY and CDR2 FYNNEI. J gave up 3 bases and V 4 bases, and 8 bases lay outside the gene matches. CDR3: CASSGDRHGGYEQYF. The CDR3 DNA reads as TGTGCCAGCAGTGGGGACAGGCATGGCGGCTACGAGCAGTACTTC.

This chain joins TRBV19 and TRBJ2-4, with 12 bases matching TRBD2. V shed 4 bases, J shed 0 bases, and the junction held 1 base outside the gene matches. CDR1 LNHDA and CDR2 SQIVND come from the germline V gene (reference sequence). The CDR3 has 16 amino acids. The CDR3, as DNA: TGTGCCAGTAGTACTAGCGGGGGGGTAGCCAAAAACATTCAGTACTTC. The encoded protein is CASSTSGGVAKNIQYF.

The chain is built from TRBV5-1 and TRBJ2-3; D is ambiguous. The CDR3 is 18 amino acids. Trimming cost V 6 bases and J 0 bases, with 23 bases left between them. Germline V gene sequence: CDR1 SGHRS, CDR2 YFSETQ. Written as DNA, the CDR3 is TGCGCCAGCAAACCAGCAGCCCTATCGACAACAAGCACAGATACGCAGTATTTT. It specifies CASKPAALSTTSTDTQYF.

V and J are TRBV5-3 and TRBJ1-5; 11 bases agree with TRBD1. TRBV5-3 is treated as an ORF (open reading frame) with a function not yet certain. CDR3 length: 18 residues. V lost 5 bases, J lost 7 bases, and 17 bases stayed unmatched. The CDR3 loop is CARRVRDRGRTVSQPQHF. The CDR3 coding sequence is TGTGCCAGAAGAGTCCGGGACAGGGGGAGGACGGTTTCGCAGCCCCAGCATTTT.

The chain links TRBV4-1 to TRBJ1-1, with 9 bases aligning to TRBD1. This CDR3 is built from 16 residues. CDR1 and CDR2 from the germline V gene are MGHRA and YSYEKL. Unmatched junction bases numbered 5, after V lost 3 bases and J lost 0 bases. CDR3 loop: CASSQGQGPMNTEAFF. The CDR3 bases are TGCGCCAGCAGCCAGGGACAGGGACCAATGAACACTGAAGCTTTCTTT.

The chain has TRBV30 and TRBJ2-5; D perhaps matches TRBD2 (6 bases). CDR3 size: 14 residues. CDR1 and CDR2 (germline): GTSNPN, SVGIG (reference sequence). V was pared by 2 bases and J by 5 bases, with 15 bases between. CDR3 nucleotides: TGTGCCTGGAGTTTCGGGACTCCGCTGGAGACCCAGTACTTC. Its translation is CAWSFGTPLETQYF.

This rearrangement joins TRBV28 to TRBJ2-7, with D perhaps TRBD1 (6 bases). Per germline, CDR1 MDHEN and CDR2 SYDVKM. The CDR3 sequence is 17 residues long. The ends were cut back, 2 bases at V and 1 base at J, with 18 bases in the middle. CDR3 region: CASSLVLATGESYEQYF. In DNA form, the CDR3 reads TGTGCCAGCAGTTTAGTTCTGGCGACAGGCGAGTCCTACGAGCAGTACTTC.

The V and J genes are TRBV4-3 and TRBJ2-1, with 13 positions matching TRBD2. The V and J ends lost 0 bases and 4 bases, in that order; junction bases with no gene match: 6. The CDR3 is 18 residues long. Germline values: CDR1 LGHNA, CDR2 YSLEER. CDR3 in amino acids: CASSQDKGLAGLYNEQFF. The CDR3 coding sequence is TGCGCCAGCAGCCAAGATAAGGGACTAGCGGGATTGTACAATGAGCAGTTCTTC.

V is TRBV27 and J is TRBJ1-5; the D gene is possibly TRBD1 (5 bases). V dropped 1 base and J dropped 1 base, with 11 bases sitting between them. CDR1 is MNHEY and CDR2 is SMNVEV in the germline V gene (reference sequence). The CDR3 length is 16 residues. DNA of the CDR3: TGTGCCAGCAGTTTATTGGGGGGATTGAGCAATCAGCCCCAGCATTTT. It translates to CASSLLGGLSNQPQHF.

V gene TRBV5-4 combines with J gene TRBJ2-3; 8 bases fit TRBD2. Germline assignment: CDR1 SGHNT and CDR2 YYREEE (reference sequence). The CDR3 runs 16 residues. The ends lost 0 bases at V and 2 bases at J; junction bases unmatched: 5. For the CDR3, the DNA is TGTGCCAGCAGCTTGGGGAGCGGGGGATCCACAGATACGCAGTATTTT. This translates into CASSLGSGGSTDTQYF.

The chain combines TRBV2 with TRBJ1-6, with TRBD1 matching 9 bases. The CDR3 loop spans 16 amino acids. Unmatched junction bases numbered 10, after V lost 3 bases and J lost 10 bases. CDR1 SNHLY and CDR2 FYNNEI come from the germline V gene. In DNA, the CDR3 is TGTGCCAGCAGTGACGGGACAGGGCTAGTAATATCACCCCTCCACTTT. Translating it yields CASSDGTGLVISPLHF.

In DNA, the CDR3 is TGCGCCAGCAGCCAAGCGGCGGGAGGGCCAGGAGAGACCCAGTACTTC. This gives the protein CASSQAAGGPGETQYF. The J gene is TRBJ2-5, the V gene TRBV4-3, with 9 bases that match TRBD2. Germline values: CDR1 LGHNA, CDR2 YSLEER. V trimming: 1 base; J trimming: 4 bases; junction bases outside the gene matches: 7. The CDR3 sequence is 16 residues long.

The J gene is TRBJ1-5, the V gene TRBV27; perhaps TRBD1 as D (5 bases). The CDR3 extends over 14 amino acids. Per the germline V gene, CDR1 is MNHEY and CDR2 is SMNVEV (reference sequence). Trimming pared 3 bases from V and 6 bases from J, leaving 12 bases between. The CDR3 reads CASSFAGSGQPQHF. CDR3 DNA sequence: TGTGCCAGCAGTTTCGCAGGGTCCGGTCAGCCCCAGCATTTT.

The chain couples TRBV7-2 to TRBJ1-5, with D possibly matching TRBD1 (5 bases). The ends were cut back, 5 bases at V and 1 base at J, with 9 bases in the middle. Germline values: CDR1 SGHTA, CDR2 FQGNSA. This CDR3 contains 14 residues. The CDR3 spells CASSPGMSNQPQHF. DNA for the CDR3: TGTGCCAGCAGCCCAGGGATGAGCAATCAGCCCCAGCATTTT.

This sequence joins TRBV4-3 and TRBJ2-3, with 7 bases aligning to TRBD2. This CDR3 spans 15 amino acids. Germline values: CDR1 LGHNA, CDR2 YSLEER. The junction had 4 bases not matched to a gene; V was cut back by 0 bases and J by 4 bases. This CDR3 reads CASSQDAAGSDTQYF. The CDR3 DNA follows: TGCGCCAGCAGCCAAGATGCAGCGGGATCAGATACGCAGTATTTT.

This clone was detected only a few times. This sequence joins TRBV19 and TRBJ1-6; 8 bases line up with TRBD1. V lost 9 bases to trimming and J lost 3 bases; unmatched junction nucleotides: 7. CDR3 length: 15 amino acids. Germline values: CDR1 LNHDA, CDR2 SQIVND (reference sequence). The CDR3 spells CARPGQEDYNSPLHF. CDR3 coding DNA: TGTGCCAGACCGGGACAGGAGGACTATAATTCACCCCTCCACTTT.

The J gene is TRBJ2-3, the V gene TRBV14, with 9 bases identical to TRBD2. Germline V gives CDR1 SGHDN, CDR2 FVKESK. The CDR3 is 14 residues long. The J segment lost 5 bases and the V segment lost 3 bases, leaving 3 bases of the junction unmatched. The CDR3 DNA reads as TGTGCCAGCAGCCATGGCGGGGGGGGAGATACGCAGTATTTT. As protein: CASSHGGGGDTQYF. The complete variable domain, with remaining parts taken from reference TRBV14 and TRBJ2-3, reads EAGVTQFPSHSVIEKGQTVTLRCDPISGHDNLYWYRRVMGKEIKFLLHFVKESKQDESGMPNNRFLAERTGGTYSTLKVQPAELEDSGVYFCASSHGGGGDTQYFGPGTRLTVL.

This chain joins TRBV6-1 and TRBJ1-2, with a possible D match to TRBD1 (5 bases). Per the germline V gene, CDR1 is MNHNS and CDR2 is SASEGT. The CDR3 totals 18 residues. With 1 base removed from V and 1 base from J, the gap between germline ends came to 19 bases. This CDR3 reads CASSEGKTWGGLNYGYTF. The CDR3 coding sequence is TGTGCCAGCAGTGAAGGGAAGACCTGGGGGGGACTTAACTATGGCTACACCTTC.

J is TRBJ1-2 and V is TRBV2; D gene uncertain. The V gene's germline CDR1 is SNHLY and CDR2 FYNNEI. V dropped 7 bases and J dropped 4 bases, with 7 bases sitting between them. This CDR3 region has 11 residues. CDR3 nucleotides: TGTGCCAGCATAGAAATCTATGGCTACACCTTC. This sequence encodes CASIEIYGYTF.

This rearrangement joins TRBV5-6 to TRBJ1-1; D remains ambiguous. The V and J ends lost 6 bases and 5 bases respectively, with 11 bases between them. Looked up from germline, CDR1 is SGHDT and CDR2 is YYEEEE. This CDR3 has 12 amino acids. The CDR3: CASMSLRTEAFF. The CDR3 nucleotides read TGTGCCAGCATGTCTCTTAGAACTGAAGCTTTCTTT.

This chain connects TRBV6-4 to TRBJ2-7; weak D call: TRBD2 (5 bases). The CDR3 has 12 amino acids. From germline, CDR1 is MRHNA and CDR2 SNTAGT. V dropped 9 bases and J dropped 0 bases, with 9 bases sitting between them. The CDR3 sequence is CARRTSSYEQYF. CDR3 nucleotides: TGTGCCAGAAGGACTTCCTCCTACGAGCAGTACTTC.

The chain combines TRBV27 with TRBJ1-2; 9 nucleotides align to TRBD1. The length of the CDR3 is 16 residues. Germline lookup yields CDR1 MNHEY and CDR2 SMNVEV (reference sequence). The ends lost 1 base at V and 5 bases at J; junction bases unmatched: 8. CDR3 nucleotides: TGTGCCAGCAGTTTATACGCACCCGGGACAGGGTATGGCTACACCTTC. Protein: CASSLYAPGTGYGYTF.

This chain links TRBV7-6 with TRBJ2-1; 11 nucleotides align to TRBD1. V was pared by 5 bases and J by 8 bases, with 8 bases of the junction left unmatched. The CDR3 length is 15 residues. Germline V gene data show CDR1 as SGHVS and CDR2 as FNYEAQ. The CDR3 bases are TGTGCCAGCAGCCCAGGACAGGGGGCCTTATATGAGCAGTTCTTC. It codes for CASSPGQGALYEQFF.

This clone was found a few times. This chain links TRBV12-3 or TRBV12-4 with TRBJ1-2; D ambiguous. Between the trimmed V and J ends, which lost 8 bases and 6 bases, there was a span of 10 bases. The CDR3 extends over 11 amino acids. CDR3 residues: CASLGEDGYTF. The CDR3 DNA reads as TGTGCCAGCTTGGGTGAGGATGGCTACACCTTC.

The chain uses TRBV19 and TRBJ1-5; the D is unclear. The CDR3 contains 13 residues. The ends were cut back, 9 bases at V and 6 bases at J, with 15 bases in the middle. CDR1 LNHDA and CDR2 SQIVND come from the germline V gene (reference sequence). CDR3 amino acids: CASTDRESQPQHF. The DNA for the CDR3 is TGTGCCAGCACGGACCGGGAGAGTCAGCCCCAGCATTTT.

The rearrangement joins TRBV10-2 to TRBJ2-1; 11 bases match TRBD2. This CDR3 comprises 15 residues. V gave up 2 bases and J gave up 6 bases; unmatched junction bases: 3. The germline CDR1 and CDR2 sequences are WSHSY and SAAADI. The CDR3 nucleotides read TGCGCCAGCAGTGAGGGGACTAGCGGTGGCAATGAGCAGTTCTTC. This sequence encodes CASSEGTSGGNEQFF.

The chain is built from TRBV6-5 and TRBJ1-2, with D possibly being TRBD1 (5 bases). The CDR3 is 13 amino acids. The ends were cut back, 2 bases at V and 8 bases at J, with 12 bases in the middle. Germline CDR1 reads MNHEY; CDR2 reads SVGAGI. The CDR3 spells CASSYRGSGGYTF. The DNA of the CDR3 is TGTGCCAGCAGTTACAGGGGCTCGGGCGGCTACACCTTC.

This clone has a handful of counts. The rearrangement links TRBV9 to TRBJ2-1; no clear D. The V end lost 0 bases, the J end lost 8 bases, and 12 bases lay between the germline ends. This CDR3 has 14 amino acids. Germline V lookup: CDR1 SGDLS, CDR2 YYNGEE. The chain's CDR3 is CASSVGTSTDEQFF. For the CDR3, the DNA is TGTGCCAGCAGCGTAGGTACGTCTACGGATGAGCAGTTCTTC. The full variable domain, with the rest looked up from reference TRBV9 and TRBJ2-1, is DSGVTQTPKHLITATGQRVTLRCSPRSGDLSVYWYQQSLDQGLQFLIQYYNGEERAKGNILERFSAQQFPDLHSELNLSSLELGDSALYFCASSVGTSTDEQFFGPGTRLTVL.

The chain uses TRBV5-6 and TRBJ1-2, with 7 bases lining up with TRBD1. Germline CDR1 reads SGHDT; CDR2 reads YYEEEE. The CDR3 runs to 15 residues. V was pared by 6 bases and J by 8 bases, with 16 bases of the junction left unmatched. CDR3 nucleotides: TGTGCCAGCACTCTAGAGGGACAGTCCTTCGGCGGCTACACCTTC. Its protein product is CASTLEGQSFGGYTF.